The clone carrying this TCR beta chain was observed a few times. No antigen is known for it. The data are from a study of spatial heterogeneity in lung cancer. Study overall: There were consistently more beta-chain sequences detected than alpha-chain sequences. The average appearance count of each unique TCR and UMI combination in raw reads was more than ten.

TCRdb redid the calling of the 5' RACE reads with MiXCR, one entry per CDR3 protein. Of under 150,000 distinct CDR3 sequences in the sample, approximately 10% were seen once. Broader study findings: Blood carried ubiquitous expanded tumor TCRs more at resection than follow-up.

J lost 7 bases, V lost 4 bases, and 5 bases had no gene match. The CDR3 spans 15 residues. The time point was: blood at routine non-recurrence follow-up after resection. V and J are TRBV12-3 or TRBV12-4 and TRBJ2-2; TRBD1 aligns across 11 bases. The receptor comes from a female donor with early-stage non-small cell lung cancer. Sequenced material: PBMCs, taken at follow-up. Here the CDR3 DNA reads TGTGCCAGCAGTTGGACAGGGGGCGTCAGCGGGGAGCTGTTTTTT. Encoded protein: CASSWTGGVSGELFF.